Included here is one T cell receptor beta chain sequence, with context. Its specificity is unknown. This CDR3 has 16 amino acids. The V end lost 2 bases, the J end lost 0 bases, and 13 bases lay between the germline ends. Per germline, CDR1 KGHSH and CDR2 LQKENI. These data are taken from a study of graft-versus-host responses after intestinal transplantation. In the study overall: Tacrolimus plus steroids were given to all recipients for roughly three years, preceded by anti-thymocyte globulin induction. Study-level points and caveats: The authors found GvH clones in recipient marrow, some appearing first in ileum or blood.

Libraries were prepared by immunoSEQ multiplex PCR; TCRdb keeps only in-frame clonotypes and omits some of them. The data show 25,000 to 35,000 clones, with 85% to 95% seen just once and 0.6% to 0.75% held by the top ten. The rearrangement links TRBV18 to TRBJ1-2, with D maybe TRBD1 (5 bases). The sample consisted of PBMCs, taken around 70 days after intestinal transplant. The receptor was isolated from a human patient who received an intestinal transplant, so some T cells may come from the graft donor. The CDR3 spells CASSPTRGETNYGYTF. CDR3 DNA sequence: TGTGCCAGCTCACCAACTAGAGGGGAAACTAACTATGGCTACACCTTC.